One sample yielded the 12 T cell receptor beta chains listed below, sequenced in a study of blood T cell repertoires in COVID-19. Some clones are missing from TCRdb's copy, which holds only in-frame ones; the method was immunoSEQ multiplex PCR. The table records approximately 260,000 clones, around 87% of them present only once. Sequencing was done on a sample of peripheral blood. Receptors were obtained from a woman aged 55-70 years with COVID-19, enrolled during active disease.

A single count supports this clone. The chain couples TRBV5-1 to TRBJ1-3; 8 positions agree with TRBD1. Germline-derived CDR1 and CDR2 are SGHRS and YFSETQ. The V segment lost 3 bases and the J segment 4 bases; nucleotides outside the gene matches: 6. The CDR3 runs to 15 residues. The CDR3 DNA sequence: TGCGCCAGCAGCTCCGCCGGGACAGGAGGAAACACCATATATTTT. Encoded protein: CASSSAGTGGNTIYF.

In nucleotides, the CDR3 is TGTGCCAGCAGCTTAGTCGCGAGACAGGGTACCGGGGAGCTGTTTTTT. Its translation is CASSLVARQGTGELFF. The V call is TRBV7-9, the J call TRBJ2-2, with 7 bases fitting TRBD1. Trimming at V came to 1 base and at J to 5 bases, leaving 7 bases not matched to a gene. The CDR3 is 16 amino acids. Germline-derived CDR1 and CDR2 are SEHNR and FQNEAQ (reference sequence).

This clone has a handful of counts. This chain connects TRBV27 to TRBJ2-7; the match to TRBD1 covers 8 bases. Germline V gives CDR1 MNHEY, CDR2 SMNVEV (reference sequence). The CDR3 is 13 residues long. The V gene end was trimmed by 6 bases and the J gene end by 3 bases; junction bases not matched to a gene: 4. CDR3 protein: CASRQGEGYEQYF. CDR3 DNA: TGTGCCAGCAGACAGGGGGAAGGCTACGAGCAGTACTTC.

This chain uses TRBV20-1 with TRBJ1-2, with D possibly TRBD1 on 6 matching bases. The CDR3 runs 10 residues. Trimming shortened V by 4 bases and J by 7 bases, and 7 bases separated the two germline ends. From germline, CDR1 is DFQATT and CDR2 SNEGSKA (reference sequence). CDR3 nucleotides: TGCAGTGCTAACAGGGCTGGCTACACCTTC. Translated: CSANRAGYTF.

This clone has only one observation. The chain carries TRBV19 and TRBJ1-2; D is perhaps TRBD1 (6 bases). The CDR3 sequence is 15 residues long. The ends were cut back, 1 base at V and 5 bases at J, with 14 bases in the middle. Looked up from germline, CDR1 is LNHDA and CDR2 is SQIVND (reference sequence). CDR3 in amino acids: CASSIGGGLRYGYTF. CDR3 DNA: TGTGCCAGTAGTATAGGCGGGGGCTTACGGTATGGCTACACCTTC.

V usage is TRBV19 and J usage is TRBJ1-6; D is possibly TRBD1 (6 bases). The CDR3 is made up of 15 amino acids. The germline V gene encodes CDR1 LNHDA and CDR2 SQIVND (reference sequence). The V end lost 4 bases, the J end lost 2 bases, and 9 bases lay between the germline ends. CDR3: CASSRTEAYNSPLHF. CDR3 DNA sequence: TGTGCCAGTAGTAGGACAGAAGCCTATAATTCACCCCTCCACTTT.

This chain's CDR3 is CARSRRGGQGVANSPLHF. In DNA, the CDR3 is TGTGCCAGATCCAGGCGGGGTGGACAGGGGGTGGCTAATTCACCCCTCCACTTT. The chain combines TRBV19 with TRBJ1-6; 10 bases align to TRBD1. The CDR3 loop spans 18 amino acids. V lost 9 bases to trimming and J lost 6 bases; unmatched junction nucleotides: 17. The germline V gene encodes CDR1 LNHDA and CDR2 SQIVND (reference sequence).

The chain's CDR3 is CSAGQGEKLFF. In nucleotides, the CDR3 is TGCAGTGCCGGACAGGGTGAAAAACTGTTTTTT. The chain couples TRBV20-1 to TRBJ1-4; the match to TRBD1 covers 8 bases. V gave up 6 bases and J gave up 7 bases; unmatched junction bases: 1. The CDR3 loop spans 11 amino acids. Germline CDR1 and CDR2: DFQATT and SNEGSKA (reference sequence).

This clone has just one count. No DNA is shown, since the ends of the CDR3 on it are uncertain; the CDR3 is the one TCRdb lists. The chain combines TRBV12-3 or TRBV12-4 with TRBJ2-1; TRBD1 reflects the table's D call only, with no check against the DNA. The CDR3 is 13 amino acids long, termini counted. The CDR3 spells CASYLAQANEQFF.

Regarding this clone: A read error may produce the germline difference seen at one junction end. This rearrangement joins TRBV4-3 to TRBJ1-5; the D gene is possibly TRBD1 (6 bases). The CDR3 length is 16 residues. Germline lookup yields CDR1 LGHNA and CDR2 YSLEER. The CDR3 nucleotides are TGCACCAGCAGCCAAGATCTGGGGGCGCGGTATCAGCCCCAGCATTTT. This codes for CTSSQDLGARYQPQHF.

The chain combines TRBV6-5 with TRBJ1-4, with 11 bases matching TRBD1. The CDR3 contains 16 residues. Trimming removed 2 bases from V and 7 bases from J; junction bases left unmatched: 6. Germline CDR1 is MNHEY and CDR2 is SVGAGI. The CDR3 region is CASSYLPGQGGEKLFF. Written as DNA, the CDR3 is TGTGCCAGCAGTTACCTCCCGGGACAGGGGGGTGAAAAACTGTTTTTT.

This chain uses TRBV6-2 or TRBV6-3 with TRBJ2-5, with 9 positions matching TRBD1. Per germline, CDR1 MNHEY and CDR2 SVGEGT. J was trimmed by 2 bases and V by 1 base; bases with no gene match: 5. There are 16 residues in the CDR3. In nucleotides, the CDR3 is TGTGCCAGCAGTTACTTGGGGACAGGGAGACAAGAGACCCAGTACTTC. This sequence encodes CASSYLGTGRQETQYF.